This note documents a single T cell receptor beta chain sequence. Its target is unknown. Assay used: immunoSEQ multiplex PCR; TCRdb lists only in-frame clones, some missing. Among 2 million to 2.5 million clones listed, roughly 95% were seen once. The data were obtained in a study of shared clonotypes between healthy human individuals. Study-level points and caveats: Generation probabilities of non-shared clonotypes were lower (relative to those shared by all four donors). It was only blood that was sampled, and tissue repertoires likely differ.

This CDR3 is built from 12 residues. V was clipped by 5 bases and J by 4 bases, with 8 bases between them. CDR1 and CDR2 (germline): SGHNT, YENEEA. The sequencing input was naive CD4+ T cells sorted from blood. As to subset: CD45RA+ positively selected. This sequence joins TRBV11-3 and TRBJ1-1; D gene ambiguous. This clonotype was obtained from a man between 18 and 29 years old in good health. CDR3 amino acids: CASSTPGTEAFF. The CDR3 DNA follows: TGTGCCAGCAGCACCCCAGGCACTGAAGCTTTCTTT.